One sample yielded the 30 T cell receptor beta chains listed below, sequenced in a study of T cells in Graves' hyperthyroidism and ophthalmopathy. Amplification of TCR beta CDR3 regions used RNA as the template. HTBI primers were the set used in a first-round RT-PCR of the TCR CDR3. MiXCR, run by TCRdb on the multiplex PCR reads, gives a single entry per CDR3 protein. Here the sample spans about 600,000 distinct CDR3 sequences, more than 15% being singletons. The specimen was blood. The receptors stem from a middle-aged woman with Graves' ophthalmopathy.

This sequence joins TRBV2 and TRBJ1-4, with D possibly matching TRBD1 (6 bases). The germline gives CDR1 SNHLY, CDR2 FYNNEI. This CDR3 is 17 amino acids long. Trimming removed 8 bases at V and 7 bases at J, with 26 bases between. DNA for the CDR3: TGTGCCAGCTCGAAGGGGGACAACGGGGCTTTTGGTGAAAAACTGTTTTTT. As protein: CASSKGDNGAFGEKLFF.

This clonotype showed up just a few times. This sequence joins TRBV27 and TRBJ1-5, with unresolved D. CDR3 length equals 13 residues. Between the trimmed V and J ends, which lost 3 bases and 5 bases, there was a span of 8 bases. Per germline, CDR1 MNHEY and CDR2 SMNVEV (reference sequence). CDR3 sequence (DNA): TGTGCCAGCAGTTTCCGGCCTGATCAGCCCCAGCATTTT. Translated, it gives CASSFRPDQPQHF.

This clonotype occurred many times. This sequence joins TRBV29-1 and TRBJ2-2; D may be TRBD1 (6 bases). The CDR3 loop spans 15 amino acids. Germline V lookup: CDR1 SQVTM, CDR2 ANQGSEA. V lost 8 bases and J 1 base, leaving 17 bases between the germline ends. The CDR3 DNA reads TGCAGCTGCGTGGGGGACACAGTGAACACCGGGGAGCTGTTTTTT. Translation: CSCVGDTVNTGELFF.

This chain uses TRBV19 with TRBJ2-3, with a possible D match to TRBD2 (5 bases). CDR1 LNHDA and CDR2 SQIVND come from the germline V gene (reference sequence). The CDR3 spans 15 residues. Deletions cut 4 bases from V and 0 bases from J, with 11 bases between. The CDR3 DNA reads TGTGCCAGTAGTAGGGGAGCTTCTAGCACAGATACGCAGTATTTT. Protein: CASSRGASSTDTQYF.

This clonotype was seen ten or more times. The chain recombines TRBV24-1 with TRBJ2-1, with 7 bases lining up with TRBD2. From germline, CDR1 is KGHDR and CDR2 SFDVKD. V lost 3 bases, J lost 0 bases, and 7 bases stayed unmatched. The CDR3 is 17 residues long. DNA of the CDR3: TGTGCCACCAGTGATCGATCAAGCGGGGTCTCCTACAATGAGCAGTTCTTC. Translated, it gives CATSDRSSGVSYNEQFF.

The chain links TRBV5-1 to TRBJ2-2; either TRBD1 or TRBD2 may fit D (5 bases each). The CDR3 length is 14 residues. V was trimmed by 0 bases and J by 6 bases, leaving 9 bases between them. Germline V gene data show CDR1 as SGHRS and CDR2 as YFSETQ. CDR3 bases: TGCGCCAGCAGCTTGGCCCCGGGGCCCGGGGAGCTGTTTTTT. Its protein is CASSLAPGPGELFF. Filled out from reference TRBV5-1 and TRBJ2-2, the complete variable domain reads KAGVTQTPRYLIKTRGQQVTLSCSPISGHRSVSWYQQTPGQGLQFLFEYFSETQRNKGNFPGRFSGRQFSNSRSEMNVSTLELGDSALYLCASSLAPGPGELFFGEGSRLTVL.

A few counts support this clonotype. Here the CDR3 reads CATRTGTGGGPRVYEQYF. The CDR3 nucleotides are TGTGCCACCCGCACTGGGACAGGGGGCGGGCCTAGGGTCTACGAGCAGTACTTC. V usage is TRBV6-1 and J usage is TRBJ2-7; 12 bases line up with TRBD1. This CDR3 is 18 amino acids long. V gave up 10 bases and J gave up 3 bases; unmatched junction bases: 19. The V gene's germline CDR1 is MNHNS and CDR2 SASEGT.

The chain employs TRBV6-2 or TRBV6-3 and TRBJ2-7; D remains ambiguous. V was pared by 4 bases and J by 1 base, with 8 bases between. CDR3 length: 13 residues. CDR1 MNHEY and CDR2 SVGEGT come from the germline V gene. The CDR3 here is CASSWAESYEQYF. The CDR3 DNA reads TGTGCCAGCAGTTGGGCAGAATCCTACGAGCAGTACTTC.

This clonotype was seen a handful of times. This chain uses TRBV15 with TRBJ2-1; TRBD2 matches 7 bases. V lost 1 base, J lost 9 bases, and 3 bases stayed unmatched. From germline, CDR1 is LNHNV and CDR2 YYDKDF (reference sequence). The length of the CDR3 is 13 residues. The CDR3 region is CATSRASGGEQFF. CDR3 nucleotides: TGTGCCACCAGCAGAGCGTCGGGGGGTGAGCAGTTCTTC.

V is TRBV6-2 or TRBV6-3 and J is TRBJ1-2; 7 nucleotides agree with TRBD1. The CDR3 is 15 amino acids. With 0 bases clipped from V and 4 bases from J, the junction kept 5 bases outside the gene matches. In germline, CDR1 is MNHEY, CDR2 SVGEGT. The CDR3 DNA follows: TGTGCCAGCAGTTACTCCCTGACAGGGAGCTATGGCTACACCTTC. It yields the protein CASSYSLTGSYGYTF.

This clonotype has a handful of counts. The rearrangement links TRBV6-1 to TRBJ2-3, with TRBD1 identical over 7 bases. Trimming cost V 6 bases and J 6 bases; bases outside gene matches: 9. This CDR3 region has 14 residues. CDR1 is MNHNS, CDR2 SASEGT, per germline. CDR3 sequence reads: CASRDRFQSDTQYF. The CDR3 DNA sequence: TGTGCCAGCAGGGACAGGTTCCAGTCGGATACGCAGTATTTT.

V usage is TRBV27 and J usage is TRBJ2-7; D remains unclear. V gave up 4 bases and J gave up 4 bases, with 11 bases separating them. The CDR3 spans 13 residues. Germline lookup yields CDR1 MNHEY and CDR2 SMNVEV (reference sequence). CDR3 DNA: TGTGCCAGCAGTTGGGCTAAGGGATACGAGCAGTACTTC. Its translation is CASSWAKGYEQYF.

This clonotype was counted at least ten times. The CDR3 bases are TGTGCCAGCAGCCAAGATGTGGTCCGAGGGTTCTATGGCTACACCTTC. Its translation: CASSQDVVRGFYGYTF. The chain joins TRBV3-1 to TRBJ1-2; no reliable D call. V dropped 0 bases and J dropped 4 bases, with 15 bases sitting between them. This CDR3 is 16 amino acids long. CDR1 and CDR2 (germline): LGHDT, YNNKEL (reference sequence).

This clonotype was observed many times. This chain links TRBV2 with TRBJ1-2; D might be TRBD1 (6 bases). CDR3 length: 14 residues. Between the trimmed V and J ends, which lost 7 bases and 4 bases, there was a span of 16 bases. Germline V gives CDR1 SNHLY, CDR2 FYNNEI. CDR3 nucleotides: TGTGCCAGCACGAGGGGGGATTCACTCTATGGCTACACCTTC. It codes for CASTRGDSLYGYTF. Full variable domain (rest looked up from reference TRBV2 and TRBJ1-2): EPEVTQTPSHQVTQMGQEVILRCVPISNHLYFYWYRQILGQKVEFLVSFYNNEISEKSEIFDDQFSVERPDGSNFTLKIRSTKLEDSAMYFCASTRGDSLYGYTFGSGTRLTVV.

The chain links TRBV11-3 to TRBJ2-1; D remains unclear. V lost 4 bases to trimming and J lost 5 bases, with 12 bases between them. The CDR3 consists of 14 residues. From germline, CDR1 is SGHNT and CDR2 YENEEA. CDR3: CASSSPSSNNEQFF. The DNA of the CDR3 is TGTGCCAGCAGCTCACCCTCTAGTAACAATGAGCAGTTCTTC.

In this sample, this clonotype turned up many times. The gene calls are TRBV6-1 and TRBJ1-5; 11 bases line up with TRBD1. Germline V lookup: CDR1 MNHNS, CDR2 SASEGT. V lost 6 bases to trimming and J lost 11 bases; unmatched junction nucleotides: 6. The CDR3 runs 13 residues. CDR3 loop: CASRDRGLSAQHF. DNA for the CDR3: TGTGCCAGCAGGGACAGGGGGCTTTCTGCCCAGCATTTT.

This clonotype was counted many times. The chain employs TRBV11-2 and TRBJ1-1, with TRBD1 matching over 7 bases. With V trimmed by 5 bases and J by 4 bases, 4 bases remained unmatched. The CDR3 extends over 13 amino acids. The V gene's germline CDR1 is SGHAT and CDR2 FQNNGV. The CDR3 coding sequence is TGTGCCAGCAGCCTGACAGGGTTCACTGAAGCTTTCTTT. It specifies CASSLTGFTEAFF.

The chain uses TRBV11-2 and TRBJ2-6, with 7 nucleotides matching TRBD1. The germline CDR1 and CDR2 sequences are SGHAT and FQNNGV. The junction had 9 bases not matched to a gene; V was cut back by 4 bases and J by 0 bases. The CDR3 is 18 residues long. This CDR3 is CASSSLTGPFSGANVLTF. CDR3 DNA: TGTGCCAGCAGCTCTTTGACAGGGCCATTCTCTGGGGCCAACGTCCTGACTTTC.

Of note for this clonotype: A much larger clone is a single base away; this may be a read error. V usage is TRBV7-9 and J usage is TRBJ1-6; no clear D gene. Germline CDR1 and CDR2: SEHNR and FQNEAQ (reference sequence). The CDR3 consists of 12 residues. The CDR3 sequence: CASSLVLSPLYF. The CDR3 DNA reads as TGTGCCAGCAGCTTAGTATTGTCACCCCTCTACTTT.

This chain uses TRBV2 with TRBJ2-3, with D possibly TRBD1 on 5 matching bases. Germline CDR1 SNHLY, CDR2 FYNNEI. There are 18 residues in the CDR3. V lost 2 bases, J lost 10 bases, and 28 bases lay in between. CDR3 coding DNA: TGTGCCAGCAGTGAATTGGACACCGGCCCGTTGCACAGATGGGCGCAGTATTTT. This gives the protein CASSELDTGPLHRWAQYF.

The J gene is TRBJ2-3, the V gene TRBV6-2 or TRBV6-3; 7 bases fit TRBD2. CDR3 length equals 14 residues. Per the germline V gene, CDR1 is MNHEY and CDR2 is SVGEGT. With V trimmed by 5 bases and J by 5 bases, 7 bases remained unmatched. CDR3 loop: CASSREGRGDTQYF. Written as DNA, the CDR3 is TGTGCCAGCAGTAGGGAGGGCCGGGGAGATACGCAGTATTTT.

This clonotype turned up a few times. The CDR3 DNA sequence: TGTGCCAGCAGTTACTCAGGGGGGGTTGGCTACACCTTC. Translated: CASSYSGGVGYTF. The chain is built from TRBV6-5 and TRBJ1-2; D perhaps matches TRBD1 (6 bases). V lost 0 bases and J lost 7, with 9 bases in between. Germline V gene lookup returns CDR1 MNHEY and CDR2 SVGAGI. The CDR3 extends over 13 amino acids.

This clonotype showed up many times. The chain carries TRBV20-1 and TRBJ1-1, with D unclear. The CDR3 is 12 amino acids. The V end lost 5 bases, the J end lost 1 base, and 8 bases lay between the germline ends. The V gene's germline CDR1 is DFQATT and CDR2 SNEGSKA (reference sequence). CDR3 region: CSAFDKNTEAFF. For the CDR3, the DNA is TGCAGTGCTTTTGACAAGAACACTGAAGCTTTCTTT.

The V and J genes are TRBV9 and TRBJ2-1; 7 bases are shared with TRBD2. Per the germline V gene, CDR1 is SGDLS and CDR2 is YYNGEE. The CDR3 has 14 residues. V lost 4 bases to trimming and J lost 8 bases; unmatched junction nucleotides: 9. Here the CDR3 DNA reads TGTGCCAGCAGCAGAGGGAGGGGTACCCATGAGCAGTTCTTC. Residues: CASSRGRGTHEQFF.

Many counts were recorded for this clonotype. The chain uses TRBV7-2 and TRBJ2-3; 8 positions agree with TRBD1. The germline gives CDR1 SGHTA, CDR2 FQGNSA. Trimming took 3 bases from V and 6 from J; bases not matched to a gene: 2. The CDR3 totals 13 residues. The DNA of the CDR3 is TGTGCCAGCAGCTTTGGGACAGGCGATACGCAGTATTTT. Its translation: CASSFGTGDTQYF.

CDR3 bases: TGTGCCAGCAGTTTACGACAGGGGCGGGGAAACACCATATATTTT. Protein sequence: CASSLRQGRGNTIYF. This chain links TRBV28 with TRBJ1-3; 8 bases are a match to TRBD1. The CDR3 sequence is 15 residues long. Germline values: CDR1 MDHEN, CDR2 SYDVKM. The trim removed 2 bases at V and 4 bases at J, leaving 4 bases unmatched. The variable domain in full, completed from reference TRBV28 and TRBJ1-3, reads DVKVTQSSRYLVKRTGEKVFLECVQDMDHENMFWYRQDPGLGLRLIYFSYDVKMKEKGDIPEGYSVSREKKERFSLILESASTNQTSMYLCASSLRQGRGNTIYFGEGSWLTVV.

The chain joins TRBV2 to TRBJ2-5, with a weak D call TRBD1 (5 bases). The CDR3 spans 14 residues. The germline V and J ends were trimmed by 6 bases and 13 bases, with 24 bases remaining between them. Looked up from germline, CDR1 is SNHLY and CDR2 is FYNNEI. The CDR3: CASRRETGRSERYF. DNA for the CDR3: TGTGCCAGCAGAAGGGAAACAGGCCGGTCTGAGAGGTACTTC.

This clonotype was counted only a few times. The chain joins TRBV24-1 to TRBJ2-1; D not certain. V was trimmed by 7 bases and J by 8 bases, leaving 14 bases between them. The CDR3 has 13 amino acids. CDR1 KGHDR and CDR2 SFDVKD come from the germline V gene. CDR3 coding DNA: TGTGCCACCAGACCCTCAGGTTCCGATGAGCAGTTCTTC. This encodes CATRPSGSDEQFF.

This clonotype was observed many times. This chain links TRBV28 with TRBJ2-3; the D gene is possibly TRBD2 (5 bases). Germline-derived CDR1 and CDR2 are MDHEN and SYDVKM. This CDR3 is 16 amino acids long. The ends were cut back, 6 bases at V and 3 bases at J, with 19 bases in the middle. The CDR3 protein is CASSKSPLAGTDTQYF. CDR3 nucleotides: TGTGCCAGCAGCAAATCTCCCCTAGCCGGTACAGATACGCAGTATTTT.

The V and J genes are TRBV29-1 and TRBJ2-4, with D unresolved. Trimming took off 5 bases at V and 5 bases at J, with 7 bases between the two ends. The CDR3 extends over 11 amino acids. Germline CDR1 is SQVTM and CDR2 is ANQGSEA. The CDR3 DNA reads TGCAGCGTTCACATGGAAAACATTCAGTACTTC. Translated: CSVHMENIQYF.